These 5 T cell receptor beta chains came from one sample sequenced in a study of T-cell memory formation after mild COVID-19 (dated by TCRdb to the early 2020s). Preparation of the library involved 5' RACE. TCRdb shows the sequencer as Illumina NovaSeq 6000. The public sequencing data were trimmed at Q25 with fastp and processed into clonotypes with MiXCR by TCRdb, which kept only in-frame beta chains. CDR3 protein sequences are deduplicated, and each keeps its most common genes and DNA. The sample table holds a few hundred thousand distinct CDR3 sequences, of which over 25% were seen once. The biggest ten clones account for approximately 13% of the sample. The sequenced sample was PBMCs or a T cell subset sorted from them (not recorded which). These receptors originate from an adult woman who had mild COVID-19 (a few samples of this study predate the infection). The sample titles of this study are shuffled in the database, so cell type and time point are left out; the donor was told from shared clones.

The chain joins TRBV7-9 to TRBJ2-7, with D maybe TRBD1 (6 bases). Germline lookup yields CDR1 SEHNR and CDR2 FQNEAQ (reference sequence). The length of the CDR3 is 17 residues. The V and J ends lost 3 bases and 3 bases respectively, with 21 bases between them. The CDR3, as DNA: TGTGCCAGCAGCTTGGCAACCCAGGGGATCCAGCACTACGAGCAGTACTTC. It encodes CASSLATQGIQHYEQYF.

The chain employs TRBV20-1 and TRBJ1-1, with a tentative D call TRBD1 (5 bases). Trimming pared 7 bases from V and 0 bases from J, leaving 12 bases between. Germline V gives CDR1 DFQATT, CDR2 SNEGSKA (reference sequence). The CDR3 loop spans 13 amino acids. The CDR3 sequence is CSGPVQVNTEAFF. CDR3 bases: TGCAGTGGGCCTGTACAGGTGAACACTGAAGCTTTCTTT.

This chain links TRBV19 with TRBJ2-1; D may be TRBD1 (5 bases). V gave up 2 bases and J gave up 7 bases, with 21 bases separating them. CDR3 length: 17 amino acids. Germline CDR1 and CDR2: LNHDA and SQIVND (reference sequence). CDR3 region: CASSISRGASSGNEQFF. DNA of the CDR3: TGTGCCAGTAGTATATCTAGGGGCGCCTCATCCGGGAATGAGCAGTTCTTC. The full variable domain, with the rest looked up from reference TRBV19 and TRBJ2-1, is DGGITQSPKYLFRKEGQNVTLSCEQNLNHDAMYWYRQDPGQGLRLIYYSQIVNDFQKGDIAEGYSVSREKKESFPLTVTSAQKNPTAFYLCASSISRGASSGNEQFFGPGTRLTVL.

V and J are TRBV5-6 and TRBJ1-2, with D possibly being TRBD1 (5 bases). The CDR3 is 17 residues long. Germline lookup yields CDR1 SGHDT and CDR2 YYEEEE. V dropped 1 base and J dropped 4 bases, with 20 bases sitting between them. As DNA, the CDR3 is TGTGCCAGCAGCTTGTCCTCTAGAGGGGCCAAGAGCTATGGCTACACCTTC. Protein: CASSLSSRGAKSYGYTF.

The rearrangement links TRBV7-9 to TRBJ2-2; D uncertain. The germline CDR1 and CDR2 sequences are SEHNR and FQNEAQ (reference sequence). This CDR3 contains 13 residues. V was pared by 1 base and J by 7 bases, with 7 bases between. CDR3 loop: CASSLEFSGELFF. The CDR3 bases are TGTGCCAGCAGCTTAGAGTTCAGCGGGGAGCTGTTTTTT.